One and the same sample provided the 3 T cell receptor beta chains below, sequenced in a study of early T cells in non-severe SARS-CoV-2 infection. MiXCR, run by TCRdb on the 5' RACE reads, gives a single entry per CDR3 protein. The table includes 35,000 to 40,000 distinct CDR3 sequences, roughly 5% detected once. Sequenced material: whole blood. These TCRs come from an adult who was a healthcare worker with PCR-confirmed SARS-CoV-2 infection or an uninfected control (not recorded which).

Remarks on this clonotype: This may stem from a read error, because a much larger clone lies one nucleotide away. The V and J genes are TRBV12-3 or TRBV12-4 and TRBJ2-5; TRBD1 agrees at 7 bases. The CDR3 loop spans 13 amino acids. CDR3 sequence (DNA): TGTGCCAGCAGTAAGACAGGGAAAGAGACCCAGAACTTC. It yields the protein CASSKTGKETQNF.

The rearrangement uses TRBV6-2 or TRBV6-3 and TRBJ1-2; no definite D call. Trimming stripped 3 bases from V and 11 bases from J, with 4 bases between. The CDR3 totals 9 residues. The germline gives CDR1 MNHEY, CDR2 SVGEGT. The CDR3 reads CASSYPYTF. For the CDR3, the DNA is TGTGCCAGCAGTTATCCATACACCTTC.

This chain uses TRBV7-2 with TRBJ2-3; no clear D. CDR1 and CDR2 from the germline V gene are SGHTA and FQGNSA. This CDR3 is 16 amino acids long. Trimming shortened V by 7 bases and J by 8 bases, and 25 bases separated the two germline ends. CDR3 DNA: TGTGCCAGCACCTCCCGCAGCCAGGTAGCTCTGGGTACGCAGTATTTT. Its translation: CASTSRSQVALGTQYF.